This T cell receptor (beta chain) was profiled in a study of shared clonotypes between healthy human individuals. In the study overall: Every donor yielded three CD4 naive, three CD4 memory, two CD8 naive and one CD8 memory plate. Study-wide results and limits: When naive CD4 clonotypes were compared across a few donors, about 4.8% were shared. Non-shared clonotypes displayed generation probabilities falling below those of clonotypes present in all four donors.

Trimming at V came to 7 bases and at J to 4 bases, leaving 11 bases not matched to a gene. This CDR3 comprises 15 residues. The germline V gene has CDR1 LNHDA and CDR2 SQIVND (reference sequence). The assay was immunoSEQ multiplex PCR, and TCRdb's table has in-frame clones only and misses some. The data contain about 1.5 million clones, 95% to 97% of them singletons. As for this clone: What it binds is unknown.

The rearrangement uses TRBV19 and TRBJ2-5; 8 positions match TRBD2. Sample: naive CD4+ T cells sorted from blood. Documented subset: CD45RA+ positively selected. The sequence was collected from a man aged 30-40 years in good health. CDR3 DNA: TGTGCCAGTACCTGGGGAGCGGGGGCCCGAGAGACCCAGTACTTC. Its protein product is CASTWGAGARETQYF.